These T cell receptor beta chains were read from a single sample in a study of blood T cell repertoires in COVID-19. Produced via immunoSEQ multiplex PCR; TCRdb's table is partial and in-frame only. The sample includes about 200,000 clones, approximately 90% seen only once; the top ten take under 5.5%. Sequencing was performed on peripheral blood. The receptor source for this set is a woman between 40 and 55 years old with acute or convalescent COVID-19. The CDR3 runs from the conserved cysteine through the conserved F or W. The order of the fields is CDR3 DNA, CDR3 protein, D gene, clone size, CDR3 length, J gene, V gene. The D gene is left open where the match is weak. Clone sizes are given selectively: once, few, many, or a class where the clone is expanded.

DNA: TGTGCCAGCAGTTCACCCTACGTTGGCAGGGCTGGGCACACTGAAGCTTTCTTT; CDR3: CASSSPYVGRAGHTEAFF; D: -; size: -; length: 18; J: TRBJ1-1; V: TRBV9
DNA: TGTGCCACCAGCAGTCGTGGACCTGGACAGCTCTCCTACAATGAGCAGTTCTTC; CDR3: CATSSRGPGQLSYNEQFF; D: -; size: once; length: 18; J: TRBJ2-1; V: TRBV15
DNA: TGTGCCAGCAGGTCTGACAGGGGCTATGGCTACACCTTC; CDR3: CASRSDRGYGYTF; D: TRBD1; size: -; length: 13; J: TRBJ1-2; V: TRBV27
DNA: TGTGCCATCAGTGATCCCGTGGGCCGTGAAGCTTTCTTT; CDR3: CAISDPVGREAFF; D: -; size: few; length: 13; J: TRBJ1-1; V: TRBV10-3
DNA: TGTGCCTGGAGTTTCGACAAGAACACTGAAGCTTTCTTT; CDR3: CAWSFDKNTEAFF; D: -; size: -; length: 13; J: TRBJ1-1; V: TRBV30
DNA: TGTGCCAGCAGCTTAGGACAGGATAACTATGGCTACACCTTC; CDR3: CASSLGQDNYGYTF; D: -; size: -; length: 14; J: TRBJ1-2; V: TRBV7-2
DNA: TGTGCCAGCCACGGGGGGCCGGGGTATGGCTACACCTTC; CDR3: CASHGGPGYGYTF; D: -; size: -; length: 13; J: TRBJ1-2; V: TRBV6-5
DNA: TGCGCCAGCAGCGGGACAGGGCCGAACACTGAAGCTTTCTTT; CDR3: CASSGTGPNTEAFF; D: TRBD1; size: -; length: 14; J: TRBJ1-1; V: TRBV5-1
DNA: TGCGCCAGCAGCCGTTACAGTGGGGACATTGAGCCCCAGCATTTT; CDR3: CASSRYSGDIEPQHF; D: -; size: once; length: 15; J: TRBJ1-5; V: TRBV5-1
DNA: TGTGCCAGCCCTGGGGAGCACTATGGCTACACCTTC; CDR3: CASPGEHYGYTF; D: -; size: -; length: 12; J: TRBJ1-2; V: TRBV2
DNA: TGTGCCAGCAGCTTCACGGCGGCTCCGGAAGCTTTCTTT; CDR3: CASSFTAAPEAFF; D: -; size: -; length: 13; J: TRBJ1-1; V: TRBV7-8
DNA: TGTGCCAGCAGTTTTTCCAGGGGCCGAGCGACTAATGAAAAACTGTTTTTT; CDR3: CASSFSRGRATNEKLFF; D: -; size: few; length: 17; J: TRBJ1-4; V: TRBV28
DNA: TGTGCCTGGAGTGTACCGGGGACTCTCTTGGGTTCACCCCTCCACTTT; CDR3: CAWSVPGTLLGSPLHF; D: -; size: -; length: 16; J: TRBJ1-6; V: TRBV30
DNA: TGTGCCAGCAGCTTTAGCGGGGGGTCCTACAATGAGCAGTTCTTC; CDR3: CASSFSGGSYNEQFF; D: TRBD2; size: -; length: 15; J: TRBJ2-1; V: TRBV7-3
DNA: TGTGCCAGCTCACCCCTGGGGACTAGCGGGGGTGAGACCCAGTACTTC; CDR3: CASSPLGTSGGETQYF; D: TRBD2; size: -; length: 16; J: TRBJ2-5; V: TRBV18
DNA: TGTGCCAGCAGTCTTAAGTGGAAGGGGGACGATGGCTACACCTTC; CDR3: CASSLKWKGDDGYTF; D: -; size: -; length: 15; J: TRBJ1-2; V: TRBV7-2
DNA: TGTGCCATCAGTGAGTCCAGACAGAGCAATCAGCCCCAGCATTTT; CDR3: CAISESRQSNQPQHF; D: -; size: -; length: 15; J: TRBJ1-5; V: TRBV10-3
DNA: TGTGCCAGCAGCGTGGGACAGGGCAATCAGCCCCAGCATTTT; CDR3: CASSVGQGNQPQHF; D: TRBD1; size: few; length: 14; J: TRBJ1-5; V: TRBV5-8
DNA: TGTGCCATCAGTGTTCGTTCCGGAAACACCATATATTTT; CDR3: CAISVRSGNTIYF; D: -; size: -; length: 13; J: TRBJ1-3; V: TRBV10-3
DNA: TGTGCCAGCTCACCATATGTAGACAGGGGGCAGGGTGAAGCTTTCTTT; CDR3: CASSPYVDRGQGEAFF; D: TRBD1; size: -; length: 16; J: TRBJ1-1; V: TRBV18
DNA: TGTGCCAGCAGCTTAGTCACAGGTGGGGCAGATACGCAGTATTTT; CDR3: CASSLVTGGADTQYF; D: -; size: -; length: 15; J: TRBJ2-3; V: TRBV11-2
DNA: TGTGCCAGCGGGCCGAACACCGGGGAGCTGTTTTTT; CDR3: CASGPNTGELFF; D: -; size: -; length: 12; J: TRBJ2-2; V: TRBV6-5
DNA: TGTGCCAGCGCGGTCCCAAATGTTGCTAGCGGGGGCCCCTCCTACAATGAGCAGTTCTTC; CDR3: CASAVPNVASGGPSYNEQFF; D: -; size: -; length: 20; J: TRBJ2-1; V: TRBV21-1
DNA: TGCGCCAGCAGCAGGGCGAGGGGGGGCTACAATGAGCAGTTCTTC; CDR3: CASSRARGGYNEQFF; D: -; size: -; length: 15; J: TRBJ2-1; V: TRBV5-1
DNA: TGTGCCAGTAGTATAGTGGACAGTTCCTACAATGAGCAGTTCTTC; CDR3: CASSIVDSSYNEQFF; D: -; size: -; length: 15; J: TRBJ2-1; V: TRBV19
DNA: TGTGCCAGCAGGGCGACGGGAGGGGGAAACACCATATATTTT; CDR3: CASRATGGGNTIYF; D: -; size: -; length: 14; J: TRBJ1-3; V: TRBV2
DNA: TGTGCCATCAGTGAGCAGGGAAACTATGGCTACACCTTC; CDR3: CAISEQGNYGYTF; D: -; size: -; length: 13; J: TRBJ1-2; V: TRBV10-3
DNA: TGTGCCTGGAGTGTACAGGGTTATGGCTACACCTTC; CDR3: CAWSVQGYGYTF; D: -; size: once; length: 12; J: TRBJ1-2; V: TRBV30
DNA: TGTGCCAGCAGCCCCCTGGCGGGAGAATACAATGAGCAGTTCTTC; CDR3: CASSPLAGEYNEQFF; D: TRBD2; size: -; length: 15; J: TRBJ2-1; V: TRBV7-3
DNA: TGTGCCAGCAGCTCGGACAGGGGGCGGGACTATGGCTACACCTTC; CDR3: CASSSDRGRDYGYTF; D: TRBD1; size: -; length: 15; J: TRBJ1-2; V: TRBV11-2
DNA: TGTGCCAGCAGCTTAATTCAGGGGGACTATGGCTACACCTTC; CDR3: CASSLIQGDYGYTF; D: TRBD1; size: -; length: 14; J: TRBJ1-2; V: TRBV7-9
DNA: TGCGCCAGCAGGGCATCAGGGGGACGGGCAGATACGCAGTATTTT; CDR3: CASRASGGRADTQYF; D: TRBD1; size: -; length: 15; J: TRBJ2-3; V: TRBV10-1
DNA: TGTGCCACCAGTGTCACTGGTAGCGGGGGGAGCACAGATACGCAGTATTTT; CDR3: CATSVTGSGGSTDTQYF; D: TRBD2; size: -; length: 17; J: TRBJ2-3; V: TRBV24-1
DNA: TGTGCCAGCAGCTTCGTTCCCGGGGAGCTGTTTTTT; CDR3: CASSFVPGELFF; D: -; size: many; length: 12; J: TRBJ2-2; V: TRBV11-3
DNA: TGTGCCAGCAGCTTCCAGGGAATGCAGCCCCAGCATTTT; CDR3: CASSFQGMQPQHF; D: -; size: -; length: 13; J: TRBJ1-5; V: TRBV7-9